Shown below are 18 T cell receptor beta chains from a single sample sequenced in a study of T cells in Graves' hyperthyroidism and ophthalmopathy. Template material for amplifying TCR beta CDR3 regions consisted of RNA transcripts. Researchers ran a first-round RT-PCR on the TCR CDR3 using the HTBI primer set. TCRdb reprocessed the multiplex PCR reads via MiXCR and lists one record per CDR3 protein. Of about 290,000 distinct CDR3 sequences in the sample, roughly 13% were seen once. Source material: blood. All receptors derive from a woman in her twenties or thirties with Graves' hyperthyroidism that later progressed to Graves' ophthalmopathy.

This clonotype was recorded a few times. V gene TRBV18 combines with J gene TRBJ1-4, with 9 bases identical to TRBD1. Germline V gives CDR1 KGHSH, CDR2 LQKENI. CDR3 length: 17 amino acids. With V trimmed by 2 bases and J by 8 bases, 12 bases remained unmatched. The CDR3 bases are TGTGCCAGCTCACCATCCGTGGGACAGGGAAAGAGCGAAAAACTGTTTTTT. Its protein product is CASSPSVGQGKSEKLFF.

This chain joins TRBV20-1 and TRBJ2-5; 7 bases are shared with TRBD2. V lost 3 bases, J lost 5 bases, and 24 bases stayed unmatched. This CDR3 contains 19 residues. CDR1 and CDR2 (germline): DFQATT, SNEGSKA (reference sequence). CDR3 sequence (DNA): TGCAGTGCTAGTAGTGCCAGCAGTTACTCGATTGGGGGGGGGGAGACCCAGTACTTC. Translated: CSASSASSYSIGGGETQYF.

This clonotype was seen ten or more times. The rearrangement uses TRBV7-9 and TRBJ2-7; 14 bases map to TRBD2. The V gene's germline CDR1 is SEHNR and CDR2 FQNEAQ (reference sequence). J was trimmed by 1 base and V by 3 bases; bases with no gene match: 17. The CDR3 loop spans 21 amino acids. The CDR3 here is CASSLTPGQPGLAGVSYEQYF. The CDR3 region has the DNA TGTGCCAGCAGCTTGACTCCTGGACAGCCGGGACTAGCGGGAGTTTCCTACGAGCAGTACTTC.

The chain has TRBV19 and TRBJ2-1; TRBD2 matches 7 bases. This CDR3 comprises 17 residues. Germline loops: CDR1 LNHDA, CDR2 SQIVND (reference sequence). Trimming took 5 bases from V and 1 from J; bases not matched to a gene: 11. The CDR3, as DNA: TGTGCCAGTAGTTTCAGCCCGGCTAGCGGATCCTACAATGAGCAGTTCTTC. This encodes CASSFSPASGSYNEQFF.

The J gene is TRBJ2-1, the V gene TRBV7-2; 8 bases map to TRBD1. V dropped 4 bases and J dropped 6; count of bases not matched to a gene: 5. The CDR3 has 14 amino acids. Germline assignment: CDR1 SGHTA and CDR2 FQGNSA. The CDR3 here is CASSYTGGSNEQFF. The CDR3 DNA is TGTGCCAGCAGCTATACAGGGGGATCCAATGAGCAGTTCTTC.

This clonotype was observed many times. This sequence joins TRBV3-1 and TRBJ2-1, with D tentatively TRBD1 (6 bases). Germline CDR1 is LGHDT and CDR2 is YNNKEL (reference sequence). The ends were cut back, 5 bases at V and 7 bases at J, with 15 bases in the middle. This CDR3 has 14 residues. The CDR3, as DNA: TGTGCCAGCAGCTTCCGGGACACCTTAAATGAGCAGTTCTTC. Translation: CASSFRDTLNEQFF.

V usage is TRBV6-2 or TRBV6-3 and J usage is TRBJ1-5, with 11 bases identical to TRBD1. Germline V gene lookup returns CDR1 MNHEY and CDR2 SVGEGT. This CDR3 is built from 13 residues. J lost 7 bases, V lost 8 bases, and 4 bases had no gene match. The CDR3 loop reads CASAGQGAQPQHF. CDR3 in DNA: TGTGCCAGCGCCGGACAGGGGGCCCAGCCCCAGCATTTT.

This clonotype was counted only a few times. This chain uses TRBV27 with TRBJ2-2; 10 nucleotides match TRBD2. The CDR3 is 15 amino acids. V trimming: 8 bases; J trimming: 6 bases; junction bases outside the gene matches: 9. CDR1 and CDR2 from the germline V gene are MNHEY and SMNVEV (reference sequence). CDR3 bases: TGTGCCAGCGCCCGGCTAGCGGGAGATCCCGGGGAGCTGTTTTTT. Protein product: CASARLAGDPGELFF.

This clonotype has at least ten counts. The V call is TRBV28, the J call TRBJ1-2, with a weak D call TRBD1 (5 bases). Germline CDR1 MDHEN, CDR2 SYDVKM. V lost 8 bases, J lost 4 bases, and 11 bases lay in between. The CDR3 contains 12 residues. CDR3 nucleotides: TGTGCCAGCCTCCGGAGGGGCTATGGCTACACCTTC. It encodes CASLRRGYGYTF.

Turning to this clonotype: A much larger clone lies a single base off, so this may be a read error. The chain uses TRBV28 and TRBJ2-2; TRBD2 is a possible D gene (5 bases). The V gene's germline CDR1 is MDHEN and CDR2 SYDVKM. This CDR3 is 16 amino acids long. The CDR3 sequence: CASSLFGRTLTGELLF. The CDR3 bases are TGTGCCAGCAGTTTATTCGGACGGACCCTCACCGGGGAGCTGCTTTTT. The full variable domain, in which reference TRBV28 and TRBJ2-2 provide the parts outside the CDR3, is DVKVTQSSRYLVKRTGEKVFLECVQDMDHENMFWYRQDPGLGLRLIYFSYDVKMKEKGDIPEGYSVSREKKERFSLILESASTNQTSMYLCASSLFGRTLTGELLFGEGSRLTVL.

This clonotype has ten or more counts. J is TRBJ2-7 and V is TRBV4-1; no firm D call. Germline V gives CDR1 MGHRA, CDR2 YSYEKL. The CDR3 has 15 residues. The V end was cut by 0 bases, the J end by 7 bases, with 16 bases between. For the CDR3, the DNA is TGCGCCAGCAGCCAAGAGATGGACGGTATAGAAGAGCAGTACTTC. Its translation is CASSQEMDGIEEQYF.

V is TRBV27 and J is TRBJ2-3; 7 bases are shared with TRBD1. With V trimmed by 5 bases and J by 0 bases, 11 bases remained unmatched. CDR1 and CDR2 from the germline V gene are MNHEY and SMNVEV (reference sequence). The CDR3 spans 17 residues. In DNA, the CDR3 is TGTGCCAGCAGTCTCTACACCGGGACAGCCAGCACAGATACGCAGTATTTT. Translating gives CASSLYTGTASTDTQYF.

The chain joins TRBV7-9 to TRBJ2-5; 9 positions match TRBD2. This CDR3 has 15 amino acids. In germline, CDR1 is SEHNR, CDR2 FQNEAQ (reference sequence). The J segment lost 4 bases and the V segment lost 4 bases, leaving 7 bases of the junction unmatched. CDR3 sequence reads: CASSSAGTSRETQYF. The CDR3 DNA reads TGTGCCAGCAGCTCAGCAGGGACTAGCAGAGAGACCCAGTACTTC.

There are many counts of this clonotype. CDR3 in amino acids: CASSGTGSSPLHF. The CDR3 DNA sequence: TGTGCCTCCTCGGGGACAGGGAGTTCACCCCTCCACTTT. The chain has TRBV30 and TRBJ1-6; 9 nucleotides match TRBD1. J gave up 9 bases and V 7 bases, and 7 bases lay outside the gene matches. The V gene's germline CDR1 is GTSNPN and CDR2 SVGIG (reference sequence). This CDR3 region has 13 residues.

On this clonotype itself: This could be a read error, since a much larger clone is one nucleotide away. The rearrangement joins TRBV18 to TRBJ1-3; D ambiguous. V lost 5 bases and J lost 5, with 13 bases in between. Germline V gives CDR1 KGHSH, CDR2 LQKENI. This CDR3 has 14 residues. The CDR3 here is CASSAGVSRNTIYF. The DNA for the CDR3 is TGTGCCAGCTCAGCCGGGGTATCCAGAAACACCATATATTTT.

This clonotype was seen many times. V usage is TRBV6-2 or TRBV6-3 and J usage is TRBJ2-7, with D hard to call. V was cut by 2 bases and J by 1 base, with 9 bases left in between. CDR3 length: 14 residues. Germline CDR1 MNHEY, CDR2 SVGEGT. CDR3 sequence: CASSYVGSSYEQYF. CDR3 sequence (DNA): TGTGCCAGCAGTTACGTGGGTTCGTCCTACGAGCAGTACTTC.

This clonotype has a count of ten or more. The chain has TRBV20-1 and TRBJ1-1; D is uncertain. Germline CDR1 reads DFQATT; CDR2 reads SNEGSKA (reference sequence). Trimming shortened V by 3 bases and J by 1 base, and 9 bases separated the two germline ends. This CDR3 spans 13 amino acids. DNA of the CDR3: TGCAGTGCTAGGGGTTTGGGGAACACTGAAGCTTTCTTT. Amino acid sequence: CSARGLGNTEAFF.

The chain links TRBV27 to TRBJ2-7; 8 nucleotides agree with TRBD1. The trim removed 6 bases at V and 5 bases at J, leaving 3 bases unmatched. Looked up from germline, CDR1 is MNHEY and CDR2 is SMNVEV (reference sequence). The CDR3 has 12 amino acids. CDR3 nucleotides: TGTGCCAGCAGGGTGACAGGGGACGAGCAGTACTTC. This translates into CASRVTGDEQYF.